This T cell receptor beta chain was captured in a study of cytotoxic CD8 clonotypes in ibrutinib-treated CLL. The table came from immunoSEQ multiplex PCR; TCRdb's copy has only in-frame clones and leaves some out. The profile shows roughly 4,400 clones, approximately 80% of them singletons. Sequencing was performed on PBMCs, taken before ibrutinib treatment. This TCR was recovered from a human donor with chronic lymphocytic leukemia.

The CDR3 here is CASSQPGKGGYTF. CDR3 nucleotide sequence: TGTGCCAGCAGCCAACCGGGAAAGGGGGGCTACACCTTC. The chain has TRBV7-2 and TRBJ1-2; the D gene is possibly TRBD1 (5 bases). The germline CDR1 and CDR2 sequences are SGHTA and FQGNSA. V was shortened by 5 bases and J by 8 bases, with 15 bases between the two germline ends. The CDR3 has 13 residues.